Listed below are T cell receptor beta chains from one sample, sequenced in a study of OX40 agonist ivuxolimab in advanced cancers. TCRdb's copy holds only in-frame clones and misses some; the assay was immunoSEQ multiplex PCR. The table has roughly 45,000 clones, roughly 81% seen once. The sequencing here drew on CD4+ or CD8+ T cells sorted from blood, taken in a trial of the OX40 agonist ivuxolimab. These receptor sequences come from an adult with an advanced solid tumor such as melanoma, head and neck, liver or kidney cancer. Both conserved end residues are part of each CDR3. Fields, in order: CDR3 DNA, CDR3 protein, V gene, clone size, J gene, D gene. A D gene is named only where the DNA matches it firmly. Clone size is given for some rows only: seen once, a few or many times, or a class if the clone is expanded.

CDR3nt: TGTGCCAGCAGCCGACAGTTTAATCAGCCCCAGCATTTT
CDR3aa: CASSRQFNQPQHF
v_gene: TRBV28
abundance: NA
j_gene: TRBJ1-5
d_gene: NA

CDR3nt: TGCACCAGCAGCCAAGCGGGGACAGGGAGGGGGTATGTGGCTGAAGCTTTCTTT
CDR3aa: CTSSQAGTGRGYVAEAFF
v_gene: TRBV1
abundance: NA
j_gene: TRBJ1-1
d_gene: NA

CDR3nt: TGTGCCAGTAGTATTTCAGGGGAGTCCTACGAGCAGTACTTC
CDR3aa: CASSISGESYEQYF
v_gene: TRBV19
abundance: NA
j_gene: TRBJ2-7
d_gene: NA

CDR3nt: TGTGCCAGCAGCTTAGGGTCGAGGGTAGTCCACGAGCAGTACTTC
CDR3aa: CASSLGSRVVHEQYF
v_gene: TRBV5-6
abundance: NA
j_gene: TRBJ2-7
d_gene: NA

CDR3nt: TGTGCCAGCAGTTACACAGATACGCAGTATTTT
CDR3aa: CASSYTDTQYF
v_gene: TRBV7-2
abundance: few
j_gene: TRBJ2-3
d_gene: NA

CDR3nt: TGTGCCAGCAGCTCAACTTCGACTAGCGGGAGGGCGAGCTCCTACAATGAGCAGTTCTTC
CDR3aa: CASSSTSTSGRASSYNEQFF
v_gene: TRBV13
abundance: NA
j_gene: TRBJ2-1
d_gene: TRBD2

CDR3nt: TGTGCCAGCAGTGGTCCGATTGGGGATGACTCTGGAAACACCATATATTTT
CDR3aa: CASSGPIGDDSGNTIYF
v_gene: TRBV25-1
abundance: NA
j_gene: TRBJ1-3
d_gene: NA

CDR3nt: TGCAGCGTTGTGGGTTCCACCGGGGAGCTGTTTTTT
CDR3aa: CSVVGSTGELFF
v_gene: TRBV29-1
abundance: NA
j_gene: TRBJ2-2
d_gene: NA

CDR3nt: TGTGCCTGGAGAATAACAGGGGCCTACGAGCAGTACTTC
CDR3aa: CAWRITGAYEQYF
v_gene: TRBV30
abundance: NA
j_gene: TRBJ2-7
d_gene: TRBD1

CDR3nt: TGTGCCAGCAGTTTAGGGACCTTTAACACTGAAGCTTTCTTT
CDR3aa: CASSLGTFNTEAFF
v_gene: TRBV6-1
abundance: NA
j_gene: TRBJ1-1
d_gene: NA

CDR3nt: TGTGCCAGCAGCCGCAGCGGGACAACCTACGAGCAGTACTTC
CDR3aa: CASSRSGTTYEQYF
v_gene: TRBV7-2
abundance: NA
j_gene: TRBJ2-7
d_gene: NA

CDR3nt: TGTGCCACCAGCAGACCGGGACAGGGGAGGGATGAGCAGTTCTTC
CDR3aa: CATSRPGQGRDEQFF
v_gene: TRBV15
abundance: NA
j_gene: TRBJ2-1
d_gene: TRBD1

CDR3nt: TGCGCCAGCAGTCAGGGCGGGACTAGCGGGCGTCACAATGAGCAGTTCTTC
CDR3aa: CASSQGGTSGRHNEQFF
v_gene: TRBV23-1
abundance: few
j_gene: TRBJ2-1
d_gene: TRBD2

CDR3nt: TGTGCCAGCAGCTTTTCAGCGTCCACCGGGGAGCTGTTTTTT
CDR3aa: CASSFSASTGELFF
v_gene: TRBV5-5
abundance: once
j_gene: TRBJ2-2
d_gene: NA

CDR3nt: TGTGCCAGCAGCTTATGGAGCGGGACCGGCAATGAGCAGTTCTTC
CDR3aa: CASSLWSGTGNEQFF
v_gene: TRBV11-2
abundance: NA
j_gene: TRBJ2-1
d_gene: TRBD2

CDR3nt: TGTGCCAGTAGTATACGTCTAGGTGGAGATACGCAGTATTTT
CDR3aa: CASSIRLGGDTQYF
v_gene: TRBV19
abundance: NA
j_gene: TRBJ2-3
d_gene: NA

CDR3nt: TGTGCCAGCAGCCACAAACGGGCCGTGAGCTCAGCAGGGGAGCTGTTTTTT
CDR3aa: CASSHKRAVSSAGELFF
v_gene: TRBV7-2
abundance: NA
j_gene: TRBJ2-2
d_gene: NA

CDR3nt: TGTGCCAGCAGCTCACCGATAACTCACTCCTACGAGCAGTACTTC
CDR3aa: CASSSPITHSYEQYF
v_gene: TRBV7-2
abundance: few
j_gene: TRBJ2-7
d_gene: NA

CDR3nt: TGTGCCAGCAGTTCAGCAAAGCGGTCGCACCAAGAGACCCAGTACTTC
CDR3aa: CASSSAKRSHQETQYF
v_gene: TRBV5-4
abundance: NA
j_gene: TRBJ2-5
d_gene: NA

CDR3nt: TGCGCCAGCAGCCCCTCCGGGACTAGTATTCCCGGGGAGCTGTTTTTT
CDR3aa: CASSPSGTSIPGELFF
v_gene: TRBV5-1
abundance: NA
j_gene: TRBJ2-2
d_gene: TRBD2